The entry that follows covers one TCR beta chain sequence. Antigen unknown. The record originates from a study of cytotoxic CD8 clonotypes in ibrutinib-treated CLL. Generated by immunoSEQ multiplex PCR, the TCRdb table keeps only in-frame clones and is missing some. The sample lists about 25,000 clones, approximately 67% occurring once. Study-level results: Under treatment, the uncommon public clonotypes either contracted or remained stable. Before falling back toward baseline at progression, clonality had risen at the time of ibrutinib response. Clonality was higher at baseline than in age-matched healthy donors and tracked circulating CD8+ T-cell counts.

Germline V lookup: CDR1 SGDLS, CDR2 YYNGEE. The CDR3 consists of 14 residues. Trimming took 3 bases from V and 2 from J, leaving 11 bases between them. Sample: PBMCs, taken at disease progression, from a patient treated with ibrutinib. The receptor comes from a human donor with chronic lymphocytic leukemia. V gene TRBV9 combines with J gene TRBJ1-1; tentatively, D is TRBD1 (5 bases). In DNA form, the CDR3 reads TGTGCCAGCAGCGCACAACAGGTTAACACTGAAGCTTTCTTT. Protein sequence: CASSAQQVNTEAFF. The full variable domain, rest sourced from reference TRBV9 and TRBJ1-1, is DSGVTQTPKHLITATGQRVTLRCSPRSGDLSVYWYQQSLDQGLQFLIQYYNGEERAKGNILERFSAQQFPDLHSELNLSSLELGDSALYFCASSAQQVNTEAFFGQGTRLTVV.